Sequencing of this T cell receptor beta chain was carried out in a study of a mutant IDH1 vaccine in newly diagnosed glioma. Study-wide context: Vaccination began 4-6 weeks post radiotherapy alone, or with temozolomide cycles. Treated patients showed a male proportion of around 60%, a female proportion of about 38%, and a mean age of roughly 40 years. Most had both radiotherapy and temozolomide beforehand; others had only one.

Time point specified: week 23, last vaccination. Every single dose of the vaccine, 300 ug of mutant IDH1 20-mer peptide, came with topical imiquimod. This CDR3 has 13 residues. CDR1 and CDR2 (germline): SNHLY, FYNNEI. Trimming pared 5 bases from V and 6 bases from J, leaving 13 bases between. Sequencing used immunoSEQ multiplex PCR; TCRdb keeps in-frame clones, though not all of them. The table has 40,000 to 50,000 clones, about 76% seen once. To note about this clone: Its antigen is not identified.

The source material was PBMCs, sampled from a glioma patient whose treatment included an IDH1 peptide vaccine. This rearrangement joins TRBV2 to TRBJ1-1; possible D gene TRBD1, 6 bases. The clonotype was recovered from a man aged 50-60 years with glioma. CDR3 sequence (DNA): TGTGCCAGCAGTACGACCGGGACATCTGAAGCTTTCTTT. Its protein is CASSTTGTSEAFF.